One TCR beta chain is described in this entry. In germline, CDR1 is MNHEY, CDR2 SVGAGI. The CDR3 covers 14 residues. V lost 6 bases, J lost 8 bases, and 8 bases stayed unmatched. The data were taken from a study of blood T cell repertoires in COVID-19. Study-wide context: Material from acute and convalescent COVID-19 was sourced from the United States, Italy and Spain. Sample material is recorded as cDNA or gDNA derived from T cells, B-cell-depleted T cells, or PBMCs.

As handled by the study authors: Quantification of nucleated cells was approximated via reference gene primer amplification. Some clones are missing from TCRdb's copy, which holds only in-frame ones; the method was immunoSEQ multiplex PCR. That table gives V, J and clone size, and the DNA gave D and trimming. The data show tens of thousands of clones, roughly 87% seen once. Sequencing input: peripheral blood. This TCR was recovered from a human donor in a cohort sampled during active COVID-19. The chain combines TRBV6-5 with TRBJ1-4; 8 bases agree with TRBD1. CDR3 sequence reads: CASRGTGGQEKLFF. DNA for the CDR3: TGTGCCAGCAGGGGGACAGGCGGGCAAGAAAAACTGTTTTTT.